This TCR beta chain was obtained from a study of T cells expressing NK-cell markers. After re-calling the 5' RACE reads, TCRdb lists one entry per CDR3 protein, DNA absent. The data include a few hundred thousand distinct CDR3 sequences; the top ten clones carry roughly 5.2%. The sequence came from a man between 18 and 69 years old in good health. The sequenced sample consisted of blood T cells: a sorted CD56 or NKG2C T cell subset, CD4+ or CD8+ T cells, or bulk PBMC T cells (not recorded which).

The CDR3 sequence is CASSLGVAGTYEQYF. V gene TRBV3-1 combines with J gene TRBJ2-7; TCRdb's D call of TRBD2 is untestable without DNA. Germline-derived CDR1 and CDR2 are LGHDT and YNNKEL (reference sequence). The CDR3 has 15 amino acids.